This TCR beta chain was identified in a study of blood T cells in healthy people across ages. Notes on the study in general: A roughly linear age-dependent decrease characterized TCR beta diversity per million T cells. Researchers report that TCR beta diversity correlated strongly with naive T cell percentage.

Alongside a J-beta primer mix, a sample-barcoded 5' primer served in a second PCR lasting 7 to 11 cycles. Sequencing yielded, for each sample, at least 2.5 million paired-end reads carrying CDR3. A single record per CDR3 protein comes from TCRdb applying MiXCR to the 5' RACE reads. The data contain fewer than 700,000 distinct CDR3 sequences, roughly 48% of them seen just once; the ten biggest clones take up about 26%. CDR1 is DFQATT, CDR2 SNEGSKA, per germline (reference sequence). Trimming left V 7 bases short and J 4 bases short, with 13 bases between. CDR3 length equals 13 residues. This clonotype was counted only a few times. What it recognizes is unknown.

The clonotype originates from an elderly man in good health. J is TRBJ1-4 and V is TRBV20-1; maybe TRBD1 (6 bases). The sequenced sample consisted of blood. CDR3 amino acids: CSGREGVNEKLFF. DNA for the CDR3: TGCAGTGGGAGGGAGGGGGTTAATGAAAAACTGTTTTTT.